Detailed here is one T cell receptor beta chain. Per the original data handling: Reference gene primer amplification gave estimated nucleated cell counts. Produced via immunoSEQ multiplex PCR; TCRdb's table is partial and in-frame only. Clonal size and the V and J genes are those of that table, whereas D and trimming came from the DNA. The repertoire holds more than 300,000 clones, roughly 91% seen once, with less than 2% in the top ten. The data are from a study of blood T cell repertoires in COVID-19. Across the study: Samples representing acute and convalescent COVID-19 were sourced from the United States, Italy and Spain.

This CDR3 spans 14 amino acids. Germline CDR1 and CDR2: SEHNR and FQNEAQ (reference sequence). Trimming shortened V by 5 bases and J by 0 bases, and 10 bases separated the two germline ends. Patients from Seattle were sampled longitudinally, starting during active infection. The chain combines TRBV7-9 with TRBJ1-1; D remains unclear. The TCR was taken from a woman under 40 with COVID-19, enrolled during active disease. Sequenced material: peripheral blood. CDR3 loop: CASSPRTLNTEAFF. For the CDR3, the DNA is TGTGCCAGCAGCCCACGGACTTTGAACACTGAAGCTTTCTTT. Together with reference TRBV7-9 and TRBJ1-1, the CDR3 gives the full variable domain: DTGVSQNPRHKITKRGQNVTFRCDPISEHNRLYWYRQTLGQGPEFLTYFQNEAQLEKSRLLSDRFSAERPKGSFSTLEIQRTEQGDSAMYLCASSPRTLNTEAFFGQGTRLTVV.